This T cell receptor beta chain derives from a study of blood T cell repertoires in COVID-19. Study in general: Material from acute and convalescent COVID-19 was sourced from the United States, Italy and Spain. Sources were T cells, B-cell-depleted T cells, or PBMCs; the material itself was cDNA or gDNA.

Germline V CDR1 and CDR2: LNHDA, SQIVND (reference sequence). V lost 3 bases and J lost 2, with 17 bases in between. The CDR3 consists of 17 residues. As handled by the study authors: Reference gene primer amplification yielded estimated nucleated cell counts. Some clones are missing from TCRdb's copy, which holds only in-frame ones; the method was immunoSEQ multiplex PCR. Clonal size and the V and J genes are those of that table, whereas D and trimming came from the DNA. The sample has approximately 260,000 clones, 75% to 90% seen once; the top ten hold roughly 3.7%. Source material: peripheral blood. J is TRBJ1-5 and V is TRBV19; tentatively, D is TRBD1 (5 bases). The receptor was isolated from a woman between 40 and 55 years old with acute or convalescent COVID-19. Written as DNA, the CDR3 is TGTGCCAGTAGTATTCGTGGGGACTCCCCGGGCAATCAGCCCCAGCATTTT. Residues: CASSIRGDSPGNQPQHF.